This TCR beta chain was identified in a study of lymphopenia after photon versus proton radiotherapy. Study-wide points: After lymphocyte nadir, photon-treated repertoires showed oligoclonal expansion, especially CD8+ Temra. Larger post-nadir TCR diversity loss correlated inversely with survival in deceased patients. Authors raise, but do not show, better survival with proton therapy.

Measured with immunoSEQ multiplex PCR; TCRdb has only the in-frame clones, and not every one. Of 22,000 or so clones listed, 84% are singletons. Germline loops: CDR1 SGHAT, CDR2 FQNNGV. The CDR3 is 12 amino acids. The V gene lost 6 bases and the J gene lost 6 bases, with 11 bases spanning the gap. This clone was picked up one time. Its specificity is unknown. The genes are TRBV11-2 and TRBJ1-1, with D tentatively TRBD1 (5 bases). The source of this sequence is a woman in her forties or fifties with pancreatic cancer. Material: peripheral blood, obtained from a patient treated with photon-based radiotherapy. The CDR3 is CASSHQGAEAFF. CDR3 DNA: TGTGCCAGCAGTCACCAGGGAGCTGAAGCTTTCTTT.